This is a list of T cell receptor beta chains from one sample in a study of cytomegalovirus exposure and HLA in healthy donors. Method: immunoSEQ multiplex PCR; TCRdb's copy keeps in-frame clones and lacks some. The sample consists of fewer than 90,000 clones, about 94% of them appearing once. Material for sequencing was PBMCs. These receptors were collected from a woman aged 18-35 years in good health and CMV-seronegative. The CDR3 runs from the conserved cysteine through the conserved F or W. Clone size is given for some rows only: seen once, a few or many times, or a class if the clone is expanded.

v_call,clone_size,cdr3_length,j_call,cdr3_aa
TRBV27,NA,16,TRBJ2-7,CASSLGIGTSFHEQYF
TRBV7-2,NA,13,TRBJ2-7,CASSPGETYEQYF
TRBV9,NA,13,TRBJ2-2,CASSVGGNGELFF
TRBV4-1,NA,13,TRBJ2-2,CASSPGPSGELFF
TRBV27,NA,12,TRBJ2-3,CASSFPGGTQYF
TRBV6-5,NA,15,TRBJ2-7,CASSYGTGSSYEQYF
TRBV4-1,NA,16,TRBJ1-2,CASSQDPSGTNYGYTF
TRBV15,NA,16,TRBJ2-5,CATSRDIDQGSETQYF
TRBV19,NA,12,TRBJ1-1,CASSFEGTEAFF
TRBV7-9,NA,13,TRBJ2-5,CASSLDRVETQYF
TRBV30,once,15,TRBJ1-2,CAWSSSGTLLYGYTF
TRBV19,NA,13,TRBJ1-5,CASSPIGGVPQHF
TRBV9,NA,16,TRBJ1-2,CASSENYRGSRYGYTF
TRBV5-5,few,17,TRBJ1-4,CASSLSTWGQDNEKLFF
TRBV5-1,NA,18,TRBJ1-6,CASSLSIRGTVNNSPLHF
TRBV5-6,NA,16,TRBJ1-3,CASSWTGGSSGNTIYF
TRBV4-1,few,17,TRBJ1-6,CASSQEAAGGSYSPLHF
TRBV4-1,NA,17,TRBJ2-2,CASSHLGGKRNTGELFF
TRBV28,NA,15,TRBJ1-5,CASSQPGQGNQPQHF
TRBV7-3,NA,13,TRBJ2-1,CASSLIAENEQFF
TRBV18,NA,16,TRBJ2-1,CASSPLVVSSYNEQFF
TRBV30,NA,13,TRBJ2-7,CAWSYRGLGEQYF
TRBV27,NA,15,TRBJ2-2,CASSFGTENTGELFF
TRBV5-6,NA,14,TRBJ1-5,CASSLGQNNQPQHF
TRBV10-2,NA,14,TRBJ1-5,CASRDGGRNQPQHF
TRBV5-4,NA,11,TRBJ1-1,CASSQNTEAFF
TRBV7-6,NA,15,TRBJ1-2,CASSLQSGGTSGYTF
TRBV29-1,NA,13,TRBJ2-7,CSVGWTDSYEQYF
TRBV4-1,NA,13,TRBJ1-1,CASSQGQGAEAFF
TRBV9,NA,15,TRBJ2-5,CASTPGVLGVLTQYF
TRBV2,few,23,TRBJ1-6,CASSEDGPVRPRGISSYNSPLHF
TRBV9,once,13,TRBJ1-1,CASSVAAAGEAFF
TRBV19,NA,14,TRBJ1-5,CASSGAVGRQPQHF
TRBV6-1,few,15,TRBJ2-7,CASSGRGTSGWEQYF
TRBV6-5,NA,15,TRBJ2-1,CASSKLAGINNEQFF
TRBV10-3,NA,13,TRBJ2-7,CAIRGLAGYEQYF
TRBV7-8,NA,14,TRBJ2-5,CASSLGYSAETQYF
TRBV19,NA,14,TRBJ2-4,CASSPGQGRNIQYF
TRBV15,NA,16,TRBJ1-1,CATSRDLGGRNTEAFF
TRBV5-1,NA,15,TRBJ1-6,CASSLDSQPNSPLHF
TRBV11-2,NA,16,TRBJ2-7,CASSTTGGPDTYEQYF
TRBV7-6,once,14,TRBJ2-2,CASSLESGTGELFF
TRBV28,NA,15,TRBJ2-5,CASSLQLTGVETQYF
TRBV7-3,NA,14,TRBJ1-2,CASSLSGSGDGYTF
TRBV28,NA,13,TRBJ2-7,CASIPAGAGEQYF
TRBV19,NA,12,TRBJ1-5,CASNSAGQPQHF
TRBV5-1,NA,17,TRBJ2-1,CASSLGGLAGSYNEQFF
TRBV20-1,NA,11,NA,CSAPESYEQYF
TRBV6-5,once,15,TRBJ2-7,CASSPDWDRGHEQYF
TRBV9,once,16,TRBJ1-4,CASSPQAQGLDEKLFF
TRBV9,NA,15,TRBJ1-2,CASSVTTGTNYGYTF
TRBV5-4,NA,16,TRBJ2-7,CASSLASGGRGYEQYF
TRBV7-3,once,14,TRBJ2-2,CASSSGTSTGELFF
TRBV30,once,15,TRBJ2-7,CAWSVGATGPYEQYF
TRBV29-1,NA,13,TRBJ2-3,CSVGGGIADTQYF
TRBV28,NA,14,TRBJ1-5,CASSSAGTNQPQHF
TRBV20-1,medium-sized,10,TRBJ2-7,CSAFGGEQYF
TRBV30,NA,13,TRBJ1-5,CACSQGSNQPQHF
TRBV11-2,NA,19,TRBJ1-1,CASSLDPPRVGGSGTEAFF
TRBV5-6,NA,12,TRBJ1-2,CASSLATGGYTF